Sequencing of this T cell receptor (beta chain) was carried out in a study of T cells in Graves' hyperthyroidism and ophthalmopathy. Amplified TCR beta CDR3 regions came from RNA transcripts. The TCR CDR3 first-round RT-PCR relied on the HTBI primer set. TCRdb independently ran MiXCR on the multiplex PCR reads; one entry per CDR3 protein. The table shows hundreds of thousands of distinct CDR3 sequences, with more than 12% occurring only once. This clonotype was counted many times. Between the trimmed V and J ends, which lost 8 bases and 9 bases, there was a span of 16 bases. The length of the CDR3 is 12 residues. In germline, CDR1 is SNHLY, CDR2 FYNNEI.

Sequenced material: blood. The rearrangement links TRBV2 to TRBJ2-5; tentatively, D is TRBD1 or TRBD2 (5 bases each). This receptor was taken from a man aged 50-59 years with Graves' ophthalmopathy. The CDR3, as DNA: TGTGCCAGCTGGACGGGGACCGGGGCCCAGTACTTC. Protein: CASWTGTGAQYF.